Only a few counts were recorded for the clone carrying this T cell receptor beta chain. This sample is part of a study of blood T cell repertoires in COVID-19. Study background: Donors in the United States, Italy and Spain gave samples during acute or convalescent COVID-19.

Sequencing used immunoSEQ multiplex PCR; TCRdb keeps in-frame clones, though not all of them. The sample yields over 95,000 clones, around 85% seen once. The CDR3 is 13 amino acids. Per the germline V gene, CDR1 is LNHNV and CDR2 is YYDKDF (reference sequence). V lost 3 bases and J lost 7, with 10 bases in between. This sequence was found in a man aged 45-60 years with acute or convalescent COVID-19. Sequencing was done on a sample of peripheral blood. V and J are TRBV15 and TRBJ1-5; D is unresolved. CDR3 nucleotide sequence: TGTGCCACCAGCAGGGCAACAAACCAGCCCCAGCATTTT. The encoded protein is CATSRATNQPQHF.